This T cell receptor beta chain was profiled in a study of Tregs in tolerant kidney transplant recipients. The sample holds a few counts of this clone. Profiled with immunoSEQ multiplex PCR; TCRdb holds only in-frame clones, not every one. The profile shows about 61,000 clones, approximately 83% of them singletons. In germline, CDR1 is SGHRS, CDR2 YFSETQ. With V trimmed by 4 bases and J by 2 bases, 18 bases remained unmatched. This CDR3 has 20 amino acids. This material consisted of Tregs from blood, taken before the transplant. The source of this sequence is a human donor who received a combined kidney and bone marrow transplant. The chain carries TRBV5-1 and TRBJ2-1, with 10 bases fitting TRBD2. The CDR3 DNA sequence: TGCGCCAGCAGCACTACTCCTCACCGACTAGCGGGCTCCCCCTACAATGAGCAGTTCTTC. Encoded protein: CASSTTPHRLAGSPYNEQFF.